Below are 29 T cell receptor beta chains sequenced from a single sample in a study of early T cells in non-severe SARS-CoV-2 infection. MiXCR, applied by TCRdb to the 5' RACE reads, yields one record per CDR3 protein. This sample has 100,000 to 130,000 distinct CDR3 sequences, with 9% to 13% found just once. The sequencing input was whole blood. Every receptor here comes from an adult who was a healthcare worker with PCR-confirmed SARS-CoV-2 infection or an uninfected control (not recorded which).

The chain has TRBV6-5 and TRBJ2-4; 11 bases fit TRBD2. The CDR3 loop spans 13 amino acids. Germline V gives CDR1 MNHEY, CDR2 SVGAGI. The V segment lost 6 bases and the J segment 6 bases; nucleotides outside the gene matches: 1. The CDR3 loop is CASSLAGGNIQYF. In DNA form, the CDR3 reads TGTGCCAGCAGCCTAGCGGGGGGAAACATTCAGTACTTC.

This clonotype was counted at least ten times. V gene TRBV27 combines with J gene TRBJ1-2; maybe TRBD1 (6 bases). Trimming took off 6 bases at V and 10 bases at J, with 24 bases between the two ends. The germline V gene encodes CDR1 MNHEY and CDR2 SMNVEV (reference sequence). The CDR3 extends over 15 amino acids. CDR3 in DNA: TGTGCCAGCAGCTCTGGGGGCCCCTTGATATTAGACTACACCTTC. Translating gives CASSSGGPLILDYTF.

The chain carries TRBV20-1 and TRBJ1-4, with a possible D match to TRBD1 (6 bases). Germline CDR1 reads DFQATT; CDR2 reads SNEGSKA (reference sequence). The CDR3 extends over 17 amino acids. V shed 4 bases and J shed 1 base, with 19 bases lying between them. The CDR3 here is CSATGVGAPGTNEKLFF. Here the CDR3 DNA reads TGCAGTGCTACCGGGGTGGGGGCCCCTGGAACTAATGAAAAACTGTTTTTT.

The rearrangement links TRBV29-1 to TRBJ1-1; perhaps TRBD1 as D (5 bases). Germline values: CDR1 SQVTM, CDR2 ANQGSEA. The CDR3 consists of 15 residues. Trimming left V 4 bases short and J 0 bases short, with 15 bases between. The CDR3 bases are TGCAGCGTTGTGAAGGGGTGGTCGATGAACACTGAAGCTTTCTTT. Protein: CSVVKGWSMNTEAFF.

This clonotype showed up just a few times. This chain connects TRBV18 to TRBJ2-1, with 9 bases fitting TRBD1. V gave up 3 bases and J gave up 4 bases; unmatched junction bases: 4. Germline values: CDR1 KGHSH, CDR2 LQKENI. The CDR3 covers 15 residues. CDR3 amino acids: CASSPPGQGYNEQFF. CDR3 nucleotide sequence: TGTGCCAGCTCACCTCCGGGACAGGGATACAATGAGCAGTTCTTC.

In this sample, this clonotype turned up a few times. The J gene is TRBJ2-4, the V gene TRBV2; 7 nucleotides line up with TRBD2. The V gene's germline CDR1 is SNHLY and CDR2 FYNNEI. V shed 3 bases, J shed 0 bases, and the junction held 2 bases outside the gene matches. This CDR3 region has 15 residues. CDR3 sequence: CASSDGGLAKNIQYF. The CDR3 DNA is TGTGCCAGCAGTGACGGGGGGTTAGCCAAAAACATTCAGTACTTC.

This clonotype showed up just a few times. The chain is built from TRBV19 and TRBJ2-3; 7 bases fit TRBD1. The length of the CDR3 is 16 residues. CDR1 and CDR2 from the germline V gene are LNHDA and SQIVND (reference sequence). After removal of 1 base from V and 2 bases from J, the junction contained 6 bases not matched to a gene. The CDR3 coding sequence is TGTGCCAGTAGTATAGGGGGACAGCTAGTCACAGATACGCAGTATTTT. Protein: CASSIGGQLVTDTQYF.

This clonotype has ten or more counts. The chain employs TRBV7-9 and TRBJ1-4, with TRBD1 matching 10 bases. The V segment lost 7 bases and the J segment 7 bases; nucleotides outside the gene matches: 6. The CDR3 totals 14 residues. Germline lookup yields CDR1 SEHNR and CDR2 FQNEAQ (reference sequence). The CDR3 coding sequence is TGTGCCAGCACCCCGGGACAGGGGCGTGAAAAACTGTTTTTT. It translates to CASTPGQGREKLFF.

The chain has TRBV5-1 and TRBJ1-2; tentatively, D is TRBD1 (5 bases). Germline CDR1 and CDR2: SGHRS and YFSETQ. Trimming pared 0 bases from V and 7 bases from J, leaving 10 bases between. There are 13 residues in the CDR3. The CDR3, as DNA: TGCGCCAGCAGCTTGGACGACGACAGTGGCTACACCTTC. It translates to CASSLDDDSGYTF.

In its sample, this clonotype was seen many times. V usage is TRBV6-2 or TRBV6-3 and J usage is TRBJ2-2, with 10 bases that match TRBD2. Germline-derived CDR1 and CDR2 are MNHEY and SVGEGT. The ends lost 2 bases at V and 6 bases at J; junction bases unmatched: 6. The CDR3 extends over 16 amino acids. CDR3 loop: CASSYPRLAGAGELFF. The CDR3 DNA reads TGTGCCAGCAGTTACCCCCGACTAGCGGGCGCCGGGGAGCTGTTTTTT.

At least ten counts were recorded for this clonotype. The J gene is TRBJ2-1, the V gene TRBV14; D is uncertain. CDR3 size: 15 residues. Per the germline V gene, CDR1 is SGHDN and CDR2 is FVKESK. Trimming cost V 1 base and J 8 bases, with 15 bases left between them. The DNA for the CDR3 is TGTGCCAGCAGCCAAGGGCGAGGCTATAGTGATGAGCAGTTCTTC. Its translation: CASSQGRGYSDEQFF.

This clonotype has a count of ten or more. The V call is TRBV28, the J call TRBJ2-7; 9 bases align to TRBD1. Germline values: CDR1 MDHEN, CDR2 SYDVKM. The CDR3 contains 15 residues. With V trimmed by 5 bases and J by 1 base, 6 bases remained unmatched. This CDR3 reads CASSGPGQGSYEQYF. Here the CDR3 DNA reads TGTGCCAGCAGTGGACCGGGACAGGGATCCTACGAGCAGTACTTC.

The rearrangement joins TRBV29-1 to TRBJ1-1; 11 bases are shared with TRBD1. This CDR3 is 15 amino acids long. The V gene end was trimmed by 2 bases and the J gene end by 0 bases; junction bases not matched to a gene: 2. CDR1 is SQVTM and CDR2 is ANQGSEA in the germline V gene. The CDR3 region is CSVERDRGVNTEAFF. The CDR3 bases are TGCAGCGTTGAAAGGGACAGGGGGGTGAACACTGAAGCTTTCTTT.

This clonotype turned up a few times. The J gene is TRBJ1-3, the V gene TRBV9, with D maybe TRBD1 (6 bases). CDR1 and CDR2 (germline): SGDLS, YYNGEE. Trimming took off 4 bases at V and 4 bases at J, with 12 bases between the two ends. The CDR3 totals 14 residues. CDR3 amino acids: CASSLGTTGNTIYF. Here the CDR3 DNA reads TGTGCCAGCAGCTTAGGGACAACCGGAAACACCATATATTTT.

This clonotype was seen at least ten times. This chain connects TRBV6-4 to TRBJ2-1; 7 bases agree with TRBD2. This CDR3 has 15 amino acids. CDR1 is MRHNA, CDR2 SNTAGT, per germline. Losses at the gene ends were 10 bases for V and 6 bases for J; bases not matched to a gene: 15. The CDR3 DNA reads TGTGCCAACCGAGCGCGGGAGACCCTCGCCAATGAGCAGTTCTTC. Protein product: CANRARETLANEQFF.

The chain recombines TRBV28 with TRBJ2-7; tentative D call: TRBD2 (7 bases). This CDR3 is built from 16 residues. The ends were cut back, 2 bases at V and 3 bases at J, with 17 bases in the middle. Germline V gene lookup returns CDR1 MDHEN and CDR2 SYDVKM. CDR3 in amino acids: CASSLKGGHPLYEQYF. The CDR3 bases are TGTGCCAGCAGTTTAAAGGGGGGGCACCCTCTCTACGAGCAGTACTTC.

Points on this clonotype: An end of the junction does not agree with germline; a read error may underlie this. CDR3 bases: TGTGTCAGCAGCTTGGGGGGAACCCCGAACACTGAAGCTTTCTTT. Translating it yields CVSSLGGTPNTEAFF. V gene TRBV5-6 combines with J gene TRBJ1-1, with a weak D call TRBD1 (5 bases). CDR1 and CDR2 (germline): SGHDT, YYEEEE. The CDR3 extends over 15 amino acids.

This clonotype has more than one count but fewer than ten. The genes are TRBV19 and TRBJ1-4; no reliable D call. Trimming took 5 bases from V and 5 from J, leaving 9 bases between them. Germline V lookup: CDR1 LNHDA, CDR2 SQIVND (reference sequence). There are 13 residues in the CDR3. Here the CDR3 DNA reads TGTGCCAGTAGTCCACAGAGAAATGAAAAACTGTTTTTT. As protein: CASSPQRNEKLFF.

This clonotype has a handful of counts. V and J are TRBV24-1 and TRBJ1-5; 11 bases are a match to TRBD1. V trimming: 2 bases; J trimming: 6 bases; junction bases outside the gene matches: 2. The CDR3 runs 15 residues. Germline lookup yields CDR1 KGHDR and CDR2 SFDVKD. CDR3: CATSDWTGGGQPQHF. CDR3 nucleotide sequence: TGTGCCACCAGTGATTGGACAGGGGGCGGTCAGCCCCAGCATTTT.

The table lists this clonotype with a few counts. V usage is TRBV18 and J usage is TRBJ1-1, with unresolved D. Trimming removed 6 bases from V and 7 bases from J, with 21 bases in between. The CDR3 runs to 15 residues. Germline V gene data show CDR1 as KGHSH and CDR2 as LQKENI. CDR3 sequence (DNA): TGTGCCAGCTCTAGTACACGGTCGGAGGGAGATGAAGCTTTCTTT. Protein sequence: CASSSTRSEGDEAFF.

This clonotype was counted at least ten times. J is TRBJ2-1 and V is TRBV29-1; TRBD2 aligns across 7 bases. Germline values: CDR1 SQVTM, CDR2 ANQGSEA. The CDR3 is 12 residues long. Trimming cost V 4 bases and J 8 bases; bases outside gene matches: 5. This CDR3 reads CSVGGGPYEQFF. The CDR3 nucleotides read TGCAGCGTTGGGGGAGGGCCTTATGAGCAGTTCTTC.

In nucleotides, the CDR3 is TGTGCCAGCAGTCCTACACGCGGGAATCAGCCCCAGCATTTT. Its protein product is CASSPTRGNQPQHF. The gene calls are TRBV6-5 and TRBJ1-5; D not resolved. CDR3 length: 14 residues. Germline values: CDR1 MNHEY, CDR2 SVGAGI. V was cut by 5 bases and J by 4 bases, with 12 bases left in between.

The sample holds many counts of this clonotype. The V call is TRBV10-2, the J call TRBJ2-7, with D unresolved. Germline V gene data show CDR1 as WSHSY and CDR2 as SAAADI. This CDR3 contains 12 residues. Trimming stripped 2 bases from V and 4 bases from J, with 6 bases between. Written as DNA, the CDR3 is TGCGCCAGCAGTGAGATGTTGTACGAGCAGTACTTC. It yields the protein CASSEMLYEQYF.

Only a few counts were recorded for this clonotype. The junction and the germline gene differ at one end; a read error may be behind it. The V call is TRBV5-4, the J call TRBJ2-7; TRBD2 aligns across 13 bases. CDR3 length: 15 residues. Germline V gene lookup returns CDR1 SGHNT and CDR2 YYREEE (reference sequence). This CDR3 reads CASSLGLAGTYEQYF. The CDR3 DNA follows: TGTGCCAGCAGTTTGGGACTAGCGGGAACCTACGAGCAGTACTTC.

At least ten counts were recorded for this clonotype. The chain links TRBV11-1 to TRBJ2-1, with 14 bases lining up with TRBD2. Germline assignment: CDR1 SGHAT and CDR2 FQDESV (reference sequence). The CDR3 is 16 amino acids. The V segment lost 5 bases and the J segment 6 bases; nucleotides outside the gene matches: 6. The CDR3 DNA reads TGTGCCAGCAGCCCAGCGGGACTAGCGGGAGCCAATGAGCAGTTCTTC. It encodes CASSPAGLAGANEQFF.

This sequence joins TRBV30 and TRBJ1-2, with TRBD1 matching 8 bases. Germline-derived CDR1 and CDR2 are GTSNPN and SVGIG (reference sequence). This CDR3 comprises 11 residues. Written as DNA, the CDR3 is TGTGGGGTGGACAGGGCCGGCGGCTACACCTTC. Its protein product is CGVDRAGGYTF.

The chain couples TRBV7-9 to TRBJ2-2, with a possible D match to TRBD2 (6 bases). V was trimmed by 5 bases and J by 6 bases, leaving 16 bases between them. Germline CDR1 reads SEHNR; CDR2 reads FQNEAQ (reference sequence). The CDR3 totals 15 residues. Here the CDR3 reads CASSPWRERSGELFF. The DNA of the CDR3 is TGTGCCAGCAGCCCCTGGCGGGAACGGTCCGGGGAGCTGTTTTTT.

This clonotype has more than one count but fewer than ten. The chain couples TRBV9 to TRBJ1-3; D unclear. From germline, CDR1 is SGDLS and CDR2 YYNGEE. The V gene lost 4 bases and the J gene lost 0 bases, with 11 bases spanning the gap. The CDR3 contains 15 residues. The DNA of the CDR3 is TGTGCCAGCAGCCTGAGCGGAGCCTCTGGAAACACCATATATTTT. Amino acids: CASSLSGASGNTIYF. The full variable domain, with the rest looked up from reference TRBV9 and TRBJ1-3, is DSGVTQTPKHLITATGQRVTLRCSPRSGDLSVYWYQQSLDQGLQFLIQYYNGEERAKGNILERFSAQQFPDLHSELNLSSLELGDSALYFCASSLSGASGNTIYFGEGSWLTVV.

This clonotype was detected ten times or more. The chain couples TRBV5-6 to TRBJ1-2; tentatively, D is TRBD1 (6 bases). Germline assignment: CDR1 SGHDT and CDR2 YYEEEE. This CDR3 comprises 14 residues. The V and J ends lost 4 bases and 8 bases respectively, with 18 bases between them. The CDR3 here is CASSLRQVDLGYTF. DNA of the CDR3: TGTGCCAGCAGCCTTCGACAGGTCGACCTAGGCTACACCTTC.